Here is one T cell receptor beta chain with its context. Its antigen is still unknown. Some clones are missing from TCRdb's copy, which holds only in-frame ones; the method was immunoSEQ multiplex PCR. The sample has some 64,000 clones, more than 60% seen once. This CDR3 spans 14 amino acids. With 0 bases removed from V and 7 bases from J, the gap between germline ends came to 9 bases. Per the germline V gene, CDR1 is SGHTA and CDR2 is FQGNSA. As for time point: blood 4 weeks post-SBRT, at nephrectomy. This sample's treatment: 15 Gy SBRT to primary tumor, nephrectomy 4 weeks later. The sample belongs to a study of radiation and T cells in renal cell carcinoma. Points from the study as a whole: Baseline intratumoral clonotype presence is unknown without pretreatment biopsies.

The input for sequencing was blood, taken from a patient whose treatment included radiotherapy and nephrectomy. V gene TRBV7-2 combines with J gene TRBJ2-2; D gene unclear. The receptor was derived from a man in his 60s with renal cell carcinoma. The CDR3 spells CASSLAVVGGELFF. The CDR3 region has the DNA TGTGCCAGCAGCTTAGCAGTCGTAGGCGGGGAGCTGTTTTTT.